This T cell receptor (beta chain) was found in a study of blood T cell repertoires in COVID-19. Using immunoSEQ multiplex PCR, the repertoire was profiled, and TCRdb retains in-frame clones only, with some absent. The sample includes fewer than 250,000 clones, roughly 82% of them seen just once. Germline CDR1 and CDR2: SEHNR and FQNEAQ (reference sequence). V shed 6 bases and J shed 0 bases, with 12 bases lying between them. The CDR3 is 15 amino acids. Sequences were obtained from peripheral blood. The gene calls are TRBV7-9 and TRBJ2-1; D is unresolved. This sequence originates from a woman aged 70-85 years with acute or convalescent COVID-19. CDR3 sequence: CASRPGPNSYNEQFF. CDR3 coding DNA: TGTGCCAGCAGGCCAGGCCCCAACTCCTACAATGAGCAGTTCTTC.